This paragraph covers one T cell receptor beta chain sequence. Its cognate antigen has yet to be identified. There are no base qualities to consult, and no much larger clone falls within one base. This entry belongs to a study of cytomegalovirus exposure and HLA in healthy donors (dated by TCRdb to 2016 to 2017). Study-level background: According to an earlier analysis of a few hundred of the donors, about 190 million T cells yielded 90 million to 130 million unique TCR beta sequences and approximately 280 Gb of sequence data. An early release that covered some 640 HLA-typed donors contained about 300 gigabases of sequencing data and 75 million to 100 million unique TCR sequences. The genetic ancestry cluster associated with self-reported Caucasian donors included 81% of the approximately 410 genotyped donors. The study was designed to test whether signatures of past pathogen exposure could be identified by cataloging public T cell receptors. Using immunosequencing, the study profiled T cell repertoires from about 610 subjects and related those repertoires to cytomegalovirus serostatus. Along with the roughly 610-subject first cohort, a separate validation cohort of more than 90 different subjects was used. High-throughput TCR immunosequencing, statistical association of individual TCRs with disease status, and machine learning were combined to predict cytomegalovirus infection status. A later analysis re-examined previously published TCR beta repertoires from just over 650 donors and added high-resolution HLA genotyping to investigate patterns of TCR occurrence. The later analysis used no new phenotypic data to find candidate immune exposures, relying instead on TCR beta sequences and their occurrence across donors. An earlier analysis of 587 of the donors used high-throughput TCR beta sequencing to judge whether each TCR beta V gene segment behaved as functional or pseudogenic. Alongside the repertoire data, information on donor age, sex, ethnicity and CMV serostatus was compiled. A later genetic analysis used genome-wide SNP genotypes for about three fifths of the roughly 700 donors, treating that subset as a discovery cohort. All discovery cohort repertoires had been generated on a single sequencing platform. Class I and class II HLA loci were covered by the typing at four-digit resolution. Typing coverage varied by locus: about 620-630 donors for A, B, C, DRB1 and DQB1; roughly 500 for DQA1; 600 to 610 for DPA1; some 470 for DPB1. Four to six DR-DQ haplotypes were handled as single units for association and clustering, since linkage in the cohort was strong. On average, roughly 240,000 unique TCR beta nucleotide sequences were sequenced per donor among 350 to 400 genotyped donors of the cohort, with 15% to 20% of those sequences being non-productive. General findings and caveats noted by the study authors: A later genetic analysis reported fewer N-insertions in productive TCRs among donors in an Asian-associated ancestry cluster than the roughly 700-donor mean. Only TCR beta chains were sequenced in this cohort, and the absence of alpha or paired-chain data limited detectable features. The study gave a list of under 200 TCR beta chains associated with cytomegalovirus. The 87-base-pair reads could not distinguish some IMGT-functional V segments, including TRBV6-2 and TRBV6-3, so those segments were excluded. A later analysis associated approximately 17,000 TCR beta sequences with specific HLA alleles at a false discovery rate of 0.05. The classifier was reported to diagnose cytomegalovirus status with high specificity and sensitivity in both the original and validation cohorts. A later analysis found that most CMV-associated TCR beta chains appeared HLA-restricted, with HLA associations seemingly driven largely by CMV exposure. Because HLA typing was unavailable for some donors at each locus, only the typed subset was used in association tests. An earlier analysis of around 500 of the donors showed that most TCR beta V segments appeared in productive rearrangements either about 87% or about 30% of the time, which broadly matched IMGT annotations. For the cohort, immune exposure information was limited to CMV serostatus. Presence/absence analyses assumed roughly uniform sequencing depth across donors, an assumption that may not hold. V-gene and J-gene trimming of TCR beta chains was associated with a missense DCLRE1C variant in a later genetic analysis, and the association was replicated in an independent cohort. The authors suggested that the approach could potentially be generalized to other disease states and immunological phenotypes. A group of highly shared sequence variants was considered likely to be a technical artifact of the sequencing pipeline. A further reported finding was that TCR beta sequences accurately predicted the HLA-A and HLA-B alleles for most subjects in the first cohort. Linkage disequilibrium might explain the correlated functional status among segregating V segments, but an unknown experimental factor could not be ruled out. According to a later analysis, TCR association rates differed among HLA loci, with DRB1 alleles showing the most associated TCRs and HLA-C alleles showing the fewest. According to a later analysis, parvovirus B19, influenza, CMV and Epstein-Barr virus appeared linked to several top co-occurrence clusters. When HLA alleles, especially DR and DQ, strongly co-occurred, attributing TCR associations to individual alleles was difficult. Most TCR sequences were seen in very few donors, while some public TCRs were found in many individuals. The earlier analysis of fewer than 750 of the donors excluded seventeen rarely observed V segments, including chromosome 9 orphons, because counts were too low. A later analysis found that HLA-associated TCR beta chains were more clonally expanded and had lower generation probabilities than equally common non-associated chains. Three of the identified cytomegalovirus-associated TCR beta chains were confirmed in vitro to be specific for cytomegalovirus antigens.

The library was produced with the immunoSEQ multiplex PCR assay. For the multiplex PCR, a mixture combining 60 forward primers for TCR Vbeta segments and 13 reverse primers for TCR Jbeta segments was used. Amplification of the CDR3 region of rearranged TCR beta genes was performed with a multiplex PCR assay on genomic DNA. On the Illumina HiSeq System, the amplified TCR beta libraries were sequenced as 87-base-pair reads. In the original analysis: A later analysis counted tens of millions of unique TCR beta chains across the 550 to 800 repertoires, and around 12 million of these chains were shared by at least two donors. A nearest-neighbor algorithm error-corrected the raw reads and collapsed the reads into unique sequences, merging closely related sequences to remove PCR and sequencing errors. V, D and J gene segments were assigned by aligning CDR3 sequences to IMGT reference sequences. Each retained sequence needed at least a six-nucleotide match to both a V gene segment and a J gene segment. Rearrangements were called productive when the CDR3 lacked stop codons and stayed in frame with V and J; all others were non-productive. CDR3 was defined according to IMGT convention as the region running from the second conserved V-encoded cysteine to the conserved J-encoded phenylalanine. Sequences without an unambiguous match to a single V gene segment were excluded from the earlier analysis of a few hundred of the donors. An earlier analysis of several hundred of the donors classified V segments as functional when productive rearrangements were above 56.7% and as segregating when the standard deviation between donors was above 5%. To diagnose cytomegalovirus status from the catalog of TCR beta chain sequences, a statistical classification framework was built. A later analysis assigned V and J genes by comparing TCR nucleotide sequences with IMGT/GENE-DB human TR gene sequences. A later analysis assigned CDR3 sequences and most-parsimonious VDJ recombination scenarios with the TCRdist pipeline. In a later analysis, each TCR beta chain was defined by its CDR3 amino acid sequence together with its V-gene family, and reads without a unique V-gene family were excluded. To address suspected cross-contamination and a sequencing artifact, a later analysis removed approximately 600 highly shared, low-generation-probability nucleotide sequences. In a later analysis, a clonal expansion index for each public chain was calculated from normalized within-repertoire ranks of inferred template counts. In a later analysis, generation probabilities were computed with a VDJ recombination model fitted to out-of-frame rearrangements, and the resulting probabilities were checked against IGoR. In a later analysis, hypergeometric tests were used to score TCR-TCR, TCR-HLA and TCR-CMV co-occurrence, with a repertoire-size bias correction applied to TCR pairs. A later analysis estimated false discovery rates by permuting HLA or CMV assignments 20 times. In a later analysis, co-occurring TCRs were grouped using DBSCAN, and TCRdist sequence similarity was added for clustering within HLA-allele-positive subsets. Co-occurrence clustering excluded repertoires with fewer than 30,000 or more than 120,000 public chains, plus five with anomalous nucleotide sharing. This is the immuneACCESS table as TCRdb keeps it, with only in-frame sequences that have V and J called. A part of the clones is gone; compared with another copy, unresolved V genes explain less than half, and the rest is unexplained. From that table come the V and J calls and clone size; the DNA was used to work out D and trimming. This sample holds around 110,000 clones; roughly 80% were observed only once. More than 2% of the sample goes to the ten largest clones.

The cohort comprised around 700 healthy bone marrow donors. All cohort members were sampled while nominally healthy, although unrecorded immune exposures were likely present. The donor was CMV seronegative and belonged to the group of 352 seronegative cohort members. A peripheral blood sample was provided by each donor, and peripheral blood mononuclear cells were used for TCR beta sequencing. The Qiagen DNeasy Blood Extraction Kit was used to extract genomic DNA from the blood cell samples. CDR1 and CDR2, per the germline V gene, are SGHVS and FQNEAQ. The CDR3 runs 16 residues from the cysteine to the phenylalanine. Only CDR3 DNA remains: 48 bases, in frame from the first base. Clipping removes 5 bases from V and 5 bases from J, with 11 as the unmatched junction base count.

Material: PBMCs. This chain is built from TRBV7-8 and TRBJ2-5, with 10 bases in between that match TRBD1. The sequence came from a man in his thirties or forties in good health and CMV-seronegative. The CDR3 reads CASSQDGQGVRETQYF. The base sequence is TGTGCCAGCAGCCAAGACGGACAGGGGGTTCGGGAGACCCAGTACTTC.